These 6 T cell receptor beta chains share one sample of origin, sequenced in a study of T cell responses to AZD1222 COVID-19 vaccine. Method: immunoSEQ multiplex PCR; TCRdb's copy keeps in-frame clones and lacks some. The data hold about 270,000 clones, with roughly 93% observed a single time. Sequencing was performed on peripheral blood, taken 28 days after the second AZD1222 dose. The origin of the receptors is an adult who received the AZD1222 COVID-19 vaccine.

The chain carries TRBV5-1 and TRBJ1-4, with TRBD1 identical over 9 bases. The V gene's germline CDR1 is SGHRS and CDR2 YFSETQ. This CDR3 spans 16 amino acids. Losses at the gene ends were 2 bases for V and 8 bases for J; bases not matched to a gene: 10. The CDR3: CASSFLSGQGNEKLFF. In nucleotides, the CDR3 is TGCGCCAGCAGCTTTCTAAGCGGACAGGGGAACGAAAAACTGTTTTTT.

The chain employs TRBV19 and TRBJ1-1; D unresolved. The V end was cut by 5 bases, the J end by 0 bases, with 10 bases between. This CDR3 is 14 amino acids long. Germline CDR1 reads LNHDA; CDR2 reads SQIVND (reference sequence). As DNA, the CDR3 is TGTGCCAGTAGTCGGAGGTCAATGAACACTGAAGCTTTCTTT. This codes for CASSRRSMNTEAFF.

This clone appeared once. The chain carries TRBV7-6 and TRBJ1-4; D is uncertain. The length of the CDR3 is 16 residues. In germline, CDR1 is SGHVS, CDR2 FNYEAQ. V was cut by 5 bases and J by 8 bases, with 21 bases left in between. The CDR3 loop reads CASSAPRPAGGEKLFF. CDR3 DNA sequence: TGTGCCAGCAGCGCGCCCCGGCCTGCCGGCGGGGAAAAACTGTTTTTT.

With regard to this clone: Other DNA sequences within the sample encode an identical CDR3. The J gene is TRBJ1-2, the V gene TRBV20-1; D gene uncertain. From germline, CDR1 is DFQATT and CDR2 SNEGSKA (reference sequence). Trimming removed 3 bases from V and 5 bases from J, with 4 bases in between. The CDR3 is 10 amino acids. CDR3 sequence reads: CSARGYGYTF. CDR3 nucleotide sequence: TGCAGTGCTAGGGGGTATGGCTACACCTTC.

The chain joins TRBV3-1 (or the pseudogene TRBV3-2) to TRBJ2-3, with D possibly called TRBD1 or TRBD2 (6 bases each). V lost 4 bases to trimming and J lost 4 bases, with 21 bases between them. Germline CDR1 reads LGHDT; CDR2 reads YNNKEL (reference sequence). CDR3 length equals 17 residues. CDR3 amino acids: CASSRHWGAERSDTQYF. The CDR3 region has the DNA TGTGCCAGCAGCCGGCACTGGGGGGCGGAGCGGTCAGATACGCAGTATTTT.

The chain joins TRBV7-2 to TRBJ2-1; possibly TRBD2 for D (6 bases). The CDR3 spans 17 residues. Germline values: CDR1 SGHTA, CDR2 FQGNSA. Trimming shortened V by 5 bases and J by 0 bases, and 17 bases separated the two germline ends. The CDR3 region is CASSPPKAGSSYNEQFF. The CDR3 region has the DNA TGTGCCAGCAGCCCCCCGAAAGCGGGCAGCTCCTACAATGAGCAGTTCTTC. Together with reference TRBV7-2 and TRBJ2-1, the CDR3 gives the full variable domain: GAGVSQSPSNKVTEKGKDVELRCDPISGHTALYWYRQSLGQGLEFLIYFQGNSAPDKSGLPSDRFSAERTGGSVSTLTIQRTQQEDSAVYLCASSPPKAGSSYNEQFFGPGTRLTVL.